The rows below give T cell receptor beta chains drawn from one sample of a study of OX40 agonist ivuxolimab in advanced cancers. The method was immunoSEQ multiplex PCR; TCRdb's version includes in-frame clones alone and lacks a portion of them. The sample carries tens of thousands of clones, about 90% recorded once. The material sequenced was CD4+ or CD8+ T cells sorted from blood, taken in a trial of the OX40 agonist ivuxolimab. Every receptor here comes from an adult with an advanced solid tumor such as melanoma, head and neck, liver or kidney cancer. Each CDR3 is given with its conserved first and last residue. Each record gives: V gene, J gene, D gene, clone size, CDR3 protein, CDR3 DNA. The D gene is left open where the match is weak. The size entry is marked missing in some rows and otherwise reads once, few, many or a size class.

V gene: TRBV9
J gene: TRBJ2-3
D gene: NA
clone size: NA
CDR3 protein: CASSGSSSSTDTQYF
CDR3 DNA: TGTGCCAGCAGCGGAAGCAGTTCTAGCACAGATACGCAGTATTTT

V gene: TRBV5-1
J gene: TRBJ1-1
D gene: NA
clone size: once
CDR3 protein: CASSEGQNTEAFF
CDR3 DNA: TGCGCCAGCAGCGAGGGACAGAACACTGAAGCTTTCTTT

V gene: TRBV4-1
J gene: TRBJ1-2
D gene: NA
clone size: NA
CDR3 protein: CASSQTTGANYGYTF
CDR3 DNA: TGCGCCAGCAGCCAGACCACAGGAGCTAACTATGGCTACACCTTC

V gene: TRBV21-1
J gene: TRBJ2-1
D gene: NA
clone size: NA
CDR3 protein: CASSKGANEQFF
CDR3 DNA: TGTGCCAGCAGCAAAGGGGCCAATGAGCAGTTCTTC

V gene: TRBV30
J gene: TRBJ1-4
D gene: NA
clone size: NA
CDR3 protein: CAWSWVGVEKLFF
CDR3 DNA: TGTGCCTGGAGTTGGGTAGGGGTGGAAAAACTGTTTTTT

V gene: TRBV18
J gene: TRBJ1-2
D gene: TRBD1
clone size: NA
CDR3 protein: CASSPQQGARGYTF
CDR3 DNA: TGTGCCAGCTCACCACAACAGGGGGCGCGAGGCTACACCTTC

V gene: TRBV29-1
J gene: TRBJ1-2
D gene: NA
clone size: NA
CDR3 protein: CSAGRDGGYGYTF
CDR3 DNA: TGCAGCGCGGGAAGGGACGGAGGCTATGGCTACACCTTC

V gene: TRBV7-8
J gene: TRBJ1-2
D gene: TRBD1
clone size: NA
CDR3 protein: CASSVGQGGYGYTF
CDR3 DNA: TGTGCCAGCAGCGTGGGACAGGGAGGCTATGGCTACACCTTC

V gene: TRBV6-5
J gene: TRBJ1-1
D gene: NA
clone size: NA
CDR3 protein: CASSCLETGKNTEAFF
CDR3 DNA: TGTGCCAGCAGTTGCCTCGAAACAGGTAAGAACACTGAAGCTTTCTTT

V gene: TRBV5-1
J gene: TRBJ1-1
D gene: NA
clone size: once
CDR3 protein: CASSFDGGNTEAFF
CDR3 DNA: TGCGCCAGCAGCTTCGACGGTGGGAACACTGAAGCTTTCTTT

V gene: TRBV4-2
J gene: TRBJ2-7
D gene: NA
clone size: NA
CDR3 protein: CASSQEGTPYYEQYF
CDR3 DNA: TGTGCCAGCAGCCAAGAGGGGACACCCTACTACGAGCAGTACTTC

V gene: TRBV27
J gene: TRBJ1-4
D gene: NA
clone size: NA
CDR3 protein: CASSRLANEKLFF
CDR3 DNA: TGTGCCAGCAGTCGGTTGGCTAATGAAAAACTGTTTTTT

V gene: TRBV7-2
J gene: TRBJ2-1
D gene: TRBD2
clone size: NA
CDR3 protein: CASSQPLAGGHNEQFF
CDR3 DNA: TGTGCCAGCAGCCAGCCGTTAGCGGGAGGGCACAATGAGCAGTTCTTC

V gene: TRBV7-9
J gene: TRBJ1-3
D gene: NA
clone size: few
CDR3 protein: CASQVRVIETIYF
CDR3 DNA: TGTGCCAGCCAAGTCCGGGTTATTGAAACCATATATTTT

V gene: TRBV7-9
J gene: TRBJ1-4
D gene: NA
clone size: NA
CDR3 protein: CASSSGAGAAFNEKLFF
CDR3 DNA: TGTGCCAGCAGCTCCGGTGCAGGGGCAGCCTTTAATGAAAAACTGTTTTTT

V gene: TRBV29-1
J gene: TRBJ2-1
D gene: TRBD2
clone size: once
CDR3 protein: CSVASGSSYNEQFF
CDR3 DNA: TGCAGCGTTGCTAGCGGGAGTTCCTACAATGAGCAGTTCTTC

V gene: TRBV25-1
J gene: TRBJ1-2
D gene: NA
clone size: NA
CDR3 protein: CASSEQMSYGYTF
CDR3 DNA: TGTGCCAGCAGTGAACAGATGAGCTATGGCTACACCTTC

V gene: TRBV19
J gene: TRBJ1-5
D gene: TRBD1
clone size: NA
CDR3 protein: CASSPWTGVQPQHF
CDR3 DNA: TGTGCCAGTAGTCCCTGGACAGGGGTTCAGCCCCAGCATTTT